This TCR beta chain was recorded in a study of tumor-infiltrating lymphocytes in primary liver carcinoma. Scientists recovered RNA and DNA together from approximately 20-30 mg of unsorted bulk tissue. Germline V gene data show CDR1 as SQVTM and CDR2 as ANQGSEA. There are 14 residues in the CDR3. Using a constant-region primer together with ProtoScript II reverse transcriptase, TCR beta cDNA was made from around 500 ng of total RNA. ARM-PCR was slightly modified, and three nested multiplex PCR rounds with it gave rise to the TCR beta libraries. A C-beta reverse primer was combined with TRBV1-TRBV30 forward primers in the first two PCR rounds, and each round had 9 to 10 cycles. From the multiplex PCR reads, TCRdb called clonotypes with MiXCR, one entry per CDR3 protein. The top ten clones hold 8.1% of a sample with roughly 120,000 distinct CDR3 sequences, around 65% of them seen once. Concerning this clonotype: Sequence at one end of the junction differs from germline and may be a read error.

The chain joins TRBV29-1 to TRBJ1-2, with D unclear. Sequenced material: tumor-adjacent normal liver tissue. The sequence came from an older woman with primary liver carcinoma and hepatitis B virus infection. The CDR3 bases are TGTATCGTTGGCCGTATTCAAGCTAACTATGGCTACACCTTC. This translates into CIVGRIQANYGYTF.